The 26 T cell receptor beta chains reported below all come from one sample, sequenced in a study of OX40 agonist ivuxolimab in advanced cancers. Here immunoSEQ multiplex PCR was the method, and the copy in TCRdb shows in-frame clones only, minus some. This sample has more than 45,000 clones, with 75% to 80% found just once. This specimen consisted of CD4+ or CD8+ T cells sorted from blood, obtained in a trial of the OX40 agonist ivuxolimab. These receptors were obtained from an adult with an advanced solid tumor such as melanoma, head and neck, liver or kidney cancer.

This clone was detected only a few times. The V gene is TRBV5-1, the J gene TRBJ2-2; D call uncertain. CDR3 size: 14 residues. CDR1 and CDR2 from the germline V gene are SGHRS and YFSETQ. With 1 base removed from V and 5 bases from J, the gap between germline ends came to 9 bases. The CDR3 reads CASSLRPLTGELFF. In DNA form, the CDR3 reads TGCGCCAGCAGCTTGAGGCCTCTTACCGGGGAGCTGTTTTTT.

Written as DNA, the CDR3 is TGCGCCAGCAGCCCGGGTATAGGGGCGGGATACAATGAGCAGTTCTTC. Amino acid sequence: CASSPGIGAGYNEQFF. V usage is TRBV5-1 and J usage is TRBJ2-1; TRBD2 is a possible D gene (6 bases). In germline, CDR1 is SGHRS, CDR2 YFSETQ. CDR3 length: 16 residues. Trimming stripped 4 bases from V and 4 bases from J, with 18 bases between.

The chain combines TRBV28 with TRBJ1-3; D remains unclear. CDR3 size: 12 residues. Germline V CDR1 and CDR2: MDHEN, SYDVKM. The germline V and J ends were trimmed by 7 bases and 0 bases, with 4 bases remaining between them. Here the CDR3 reads CASIGSGNTIYF. CDR3 in DNA: TGTGCCAGCATCGGCTCTGGAAACACCATATATTTT.

The genes are TRBV6-5 and TRBJ1-5, with a possible D match to TRBD1 (5 bases). This CDR3 has 13 residues. Trimming cost V 6 bases and J 4 bases, with 10 bases left between them. CDR1 is MNHEY, CDR2 SVGAGI, per germline. Here the CDR3 DNA reads TGTGCCAGCAGAAGGGACGGGAATCAGCCCCAGCATTTT. It codes for CASRRDGNQPQHF.

This clone was recorded a few times. The V call is TRBV11-2, the J call TRBJ1-4; TRBD1 agrees at 7 bases. There are 19 residues in the CDR3. CDR1 SGHAT and CDR2 FQNNGV come from the germline V gene. J was trimmed by 4 bases and V by 3 bases; bases with no gene match: 17. The CDR3 coding sequence is TGTGCCAGCAGCTTCGGGCGTCTCGGGCTAACAGGGGTTAATGAAAAACTGTTTTTT. Protein: CASSFGRLGLTGVNEKLFF.

Notes on this clone: Other DNA sequences in the same sample also yield this CDR3. This rearrangement joins TRBV11-2 to TRBJ2-1, with 7 positions matching TRBD2. V was clipped by 1 base and J by 0 bases; unmatched bases: 0. CDR1 and CDR2 (germline): SGHAT, FQNNGV. This CDR3 spans 15 amino acids. In nucleotides, the CDR3 is TGTGCCAGCAGCTTAGGCGGGAGCTCCTACAATGAGCAGTTCTTC. Translated: CASSLGGSSYNEQFF.

A few counts support this clone. The chain is built from TRBV11-2 and TRBJ2-1; perhaps TRBD1 as D (6 bases). V gave up 3 bases and J gave up 4 bases, with 10 bases separating them. The CDR3 is made up of 14 amino acids. Germline values: CDR1 SGHAT, CDR2 FQNNGV. The CDR3 DNA sequence: TGTGCCAGCAGCTTTAGAGGGGGATACAATGAGCAGTTCTTC. This gives the protein CASSFRGGYNEQFF.

V usage is TRBV10-3 and J usage is TRBJ2-5; 7 bases are a match to TRBD1. The germline CDR1 and CDR2 sequences are ENHRY and SYGVKD. The trim removed 5 bases at V and 1 base at J, leaving 4 bases unmatched. This CDR3 has 14 amino acids. The CDR3 bases are TGTGCCATCAGTCCAGGGGGATCCCAAGAGACCCAGTACTTC. It is translated as CAISPGGSQETQYF.

This chain connects TRBV5-4 to TRBJ2-7; a possible D gene is TRBD1 (6 bases). This CDR3 has 13 residues. CDR1 and CDR2 (germline): SGHNT, YYREEE (reference sequence). V dropped 4 bases and J dropped 2 bases, with 10 bases sitting between them. CDR3 sequence: CASSIQGTYEQYF. In DNA form, the CDR3 reads TGTGCCAGCAGCATACAGGGCACCTACGAGCAGTACTTC.

The V gene is TRBV27, the J gene TRBJ2-3, with TRBD2 matching 9 bases. CDR1 and CDR2 (germline): MNHEY, SMNVEV (reference sequence). There are 13 residues in the CDR3. Germline trimming cut 6 bases from V and 6 bases from J; bases unmatched to any gene: 4. CDR3 DNA sequence: TGTGCCAGCAGGATAGCGGGGGATGATACGCAGTATTTT. It translates to CASRIAGDDTQYF.

This rearrangement joins TRBV10-3 to TRBJ2-7, with 9 bases that match TRBD1. The CDR3 extends over 13 amino acids. Germline CDR1 is ENHRY and CDR2 is SYGVKD. Losses at the gene ends were 7 bases for V and 4 bases for J; bases not matched to a gene: 5. The CDR3 protein is CAIKGQGTYEQYF. CDR3 DNA sequence: TGTGCCATCAAGGGACAGGGTACGTACGAGCAGTACTTC.

The chain joins TRBV2 to TRBJ2-7, with TRBD2 matching 9 bases. Germline CDR1 is SNHLY and CDR2 is FYNNEI. This CDR3 has 16 amino acids. The trim removed 6 bases at V and 4 bases at J, leaving 13 bases unmatched. Here the CDR3 reads CASRETSGGANYEQYF. The CDR3 DNA reads TGTGCCAGCAGGGAGACTAGCGGTGGGGCCAATTACGAGCAGTACTTC.

The V and J genes are TRBV7-2 and TRBJ1-6; TRBD1 matches 7 bases. J lost 11 bases, V lost 1 base, and 5 bases had no gene match. CDR1 and CDR2 from the germline V gene are SGHTA and FQGNSA. There are 14 residues in the CDR3. CDR3 loop: CASSLEPGTAPLHF. CDR3 DNA: TGTGCCAGCAGCTTAGAACCCGGGACAGCACCCCTCCACTTT.

This rearrangement joins TRBV10-3 to TRBJ1-2, with D perhaps matching TRBD1 (5 bases). This CDR3 region has 14 residues. The germline V gene has CDR1 ENHRY and CDR2 SYGVKD. The V and J ends lost 7 bases and 8 bases respectively, with 20 bases between them. The CDR3 reads CAITEPANKGGYTF. The CDR3 DNA follows: TGTGCCATCACTGAACCTGCAAACAAGGGGGGCTACACCTTC.

V gene TRBV7-8 combines with J gene TRBJ2-5; D ambiguous. With the DNA end fitting TRBJ2-7 better, the J assignment may be wrong. The CDR3 is 14 residues long. The germline V gene encodes CDR1 SGHVS and CDR2 FQNEAQ. The CDR3 region is CASSLIPSSDEQYF. CDR3 nucleotides: TGTGCCAGCAGCTTAATCCCCTCGTCCGACGAGCAGTACTTC.

This clone was found a few times. The V and J genes are TRBV6-1 and TRBJ2-7, with D perhaps TRBD1 or TRBD2 (5 bases each). The V gene lost 2 bases and the J gene lost 6 bases, with 11 bases spanning the gap. This CDR3 is built from 13 residues. Germline V lookup: CDR1 MNHNS, CDR2 SASEGT. DNA of the CDR3: TGTGCCAGCAGTGAAACATGGGGGATCGAGCAGTACTTC. Protein sequence: CASSETWGIEQYF.

This clone appeared once. V and J are TRBV28 and TRBJ2-4, with 9 nucleotides matching TRBD2. CDR1 MDHEN and CDR2 SYDVKM come from the germline V gene. The V and J ends lost 3 bases and 2 bases, in that order; junction bases with no gene match: 8. This CDR3 is 17 amino acids long. CDR3 DNA sequence: TGTGCCAGCAGTTTTGGGGCGGGAGGGCCTACCAAAAACATTCAGTACTTC. Amino acid sequence: CASSFGAGGPTKNIQYF.

The chain employs TRBV30 and TRBJ1-1, with D hard to call. V lost 3 bases, J lost 7 bases, and 15 bases lay in between. The germline V gene encodes CDR1 GTSNPN and CDR2 SVGIG (reference sequence). The CDR3 has 13 residues. The CDR3 DNA reads TGTGCCTGGAGAGGCGGCGGCGATTTTGAAGCTTTCTTT. Protein product: CAWRGGGDFEAFF. Full variable domain (remainder filled in from reference TRBV30 and TRBJ1-1): SQTIHQWPATLVQPVGSPLSLECTVEGTSNPNLYWYRQAAGRGLQLLFYSVGIGQISSEVPQNLSASRPQDRQFILSSKKLLLSDSGFYLCAWRGGGDFEAFFGQGTRLTVV.

The chain joins TRBV18 to TRBJ2-7, with 7 bases aligning to TRBD2. The V gene end was trimmed by 0 bases and the J gene end by 1 base; junction bases not matched to a gene: 3. From germline, CDR1 is KGHSH and CDR2 LQKENI. The CDR3 totals 15 residues. The CDR3 DNA follows: TGTGCCAGCTCACCACCGGGGGAGGGTTCCTACGAGCAGTACTTC. As protein: CASSPPGEGSYEQYF.

As regards this clone: A read error may be the cause here, since a much bigger clone is one base away. The rearrangement joins TRBV10-3 to TRBJ1-2; 10 nucleotides align to TRBD1. Per germline, CDR1 ENHRY and CDR2 SYGVKD. V gave up 10 bases and J gave up 1 base; unmatched junction bases: 12. The CDR3 extends over 16 amino acids. The chain's CDR3 is CASRQVGTGDNYGYTF. As DNA, the CDR3 is TGTGCCAGCAGGCAAGTCGGGACAGGGGATAACTATGGCTACACCTTC.

V is TRBV5-1 and J is TRBJ1-2; D is unclear. V was cut by 0 bases and J by 1 base, with 7 bases left in between. CDR3 length equals 14 residues. Germline CDR1 SGHRS, CDR2 YFSETQ. The CDR3 DNA is TGCGCCAGCAGCTTGGATGGAGATAACTATGGCTACACCTTC. Encoded protein: CASSLDGDNYGYTF.

CDR3 amino acids: CASSRTSGTQYF. The CDR3 region has the DNA TGTGCCAGCAGCCGGACTAGCGGGACCCAGTACTTC. The chain employs TRBV7-6 and TRBJ2-5, with 10 nucleotides matching TRBD2. Germline V lookup: CDR1 SGHVS, CDR2 FNYEAQ. The CDR3 is made up of 12 amino acids. The V and J ends lost 5 bases and 7 bases, in that order; junction bases with no gene match: 1.

Concerning this clone: This may stem from a read error, because a much larger clone lies one nucleotide away. V and J are TRBV6-1 and TRBJ1-5, with D tentatively TRBD1 (5 bases). Germline assignment: CDR1 MNHNS and CDR2 SASEGT. The CDR3 runs 15 residues. The CDR3 sequence: CTSKGAGIFNQPQHF. The CDR3, as DNA: TGTACCAGCAAAGGGGCGGGGATTTTCAATCAGCCCCAGCATTTT.

The gene calls are TRBV28 and TRBJ1-2; 7 bases agree with TRBD1. The CDR3 spans 12 residues. The trim removed 8 bases at V and 4 bases at J, leaving 4 bases unmatched. From germline, CDR1 is MDHEN and CDR2 SYDVKM. CDR3 amino acids: CASRGTVYGYTF. The CDR3 DNA reads TGTGCCAGCCGCGGGACAGTCTATGGCTACACCTTC.

The V and J genes are TRBV2 and TRBJ1-2, with TRBD1 matching over 8 bases. Losses at the gene ends were 6 bases for V and 2 bases for J; bases not matched to a gene: 5. This CDR3 region has 14 residues. Germline assignment: CDR1 SNHLY and CDR2 FYNNEI. The CDR3 DNA reads as TGTGCCAGCAGGCTACAGGGGGGAAACTATGGCTACACCTTC. It codes for CASRLQGGNYGYTF.

As DNA, the CDR3 is TGTGCCAGCAGCTTAAGACAGGAGAACACTGAAGCTTTCTTT. The encoded protein is CASSLRQENTEAFF. The chain combines TRBV7-3 with TRBJ1-1, with D possibly being TRBD1 (6 bases). This CDR3 is built from 14 residues. From germline, CDR1 is SGHTA and CDR2 FQGTGA. V was clipped by 1 base and J by 1 base, with 7 bases between them.